This T cell receptor beta chain was observed in a study of cytomegalovirus exposure and HLA in healthy donors. Amplification used 60 Vbeta primers and 13 Jbeta primers. Using immunoSEQ multiplex PCR, the repertoire was profiled, and TCRdb retains in-frame clones only, with some absent. The sample yields roughly 88,000 clones, approximately 80% seen once. Germline loops: CDR1 MNHNS, CDR2 SASEGT. The CDR3 has 13 amino acids. The V gene end was trimmed by 7 bases and the J gene end by 5 bases; junction bases not matched to a gene: 5. The genes are TRBV6-1 and TRBJ1-2; TRBD1 matches 9 bases. The clonotype originates from a man aged 30-40 years in good health and CMV-seropositive. Sequenced sample: PBMCs. The CDR3 here is CASMGTGLYGYTF. DNA of the CDR3: TGTGCCAGCATGGGGACAGGGTTATATGGCTACACCTTC.